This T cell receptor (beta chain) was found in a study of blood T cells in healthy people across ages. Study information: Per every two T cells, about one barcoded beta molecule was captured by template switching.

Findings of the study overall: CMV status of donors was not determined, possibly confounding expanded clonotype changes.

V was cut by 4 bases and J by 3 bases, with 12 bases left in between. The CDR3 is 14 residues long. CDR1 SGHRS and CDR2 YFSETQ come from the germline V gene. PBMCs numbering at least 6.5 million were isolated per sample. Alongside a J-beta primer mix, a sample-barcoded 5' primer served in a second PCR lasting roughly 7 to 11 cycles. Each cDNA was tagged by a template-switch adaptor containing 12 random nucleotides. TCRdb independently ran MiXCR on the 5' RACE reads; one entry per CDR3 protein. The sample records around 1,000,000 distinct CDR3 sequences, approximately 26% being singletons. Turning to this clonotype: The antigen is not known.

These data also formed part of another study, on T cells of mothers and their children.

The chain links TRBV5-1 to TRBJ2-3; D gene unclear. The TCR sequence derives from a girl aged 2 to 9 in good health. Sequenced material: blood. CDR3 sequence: CASSLTPQTDTQYF. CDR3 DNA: TGCGCCAGCAGCCTGACGCCCCAGACAGATACGCAGTATTTT.